Listed here are 32 T cell receptor beta chains from one sample, sequenced in a study of response to subunit inactivated influenza vaccine. Via MiXCR, TCRdb re-called the RT-PCR reads, giving one row per CDR3 protein. The sample includes about 240,000 distinct CDR3 sequences, 12% seen only once; the top ten take 7.8%. The sample consisted of non-naive T cells sorted from PBMCs, taken around two weeks before vaccination. These TCRs come from a man aged 50-60 years who received an inactivated influenza vaccine.

V is TRBV3-1 and J is TRBJ2-3; D gene ambiguous. With 2 bases removed from V and 3 bases from J, the gap between germline ends came to 6 bases. The CDR3 length is 13 residues. Germline values: CDR1 LGHDT, CDR2 YNNKEL (reference sequence). The CDR3 spells CASSQSMTDTQYF. DNA for the CDR3: TGTGCCAGCAGCCAATCTATGACAGATACGCAGTATTTT.

The chain combines TRBV28 with TRBJ1-2, with D possibly TRBD1 on 6 matching bases. CDR1 and CDR2 (germline): MDHEN, SYDVKM. The CDR3 totals 15 residues. V shed 5 bases and J shed 3 bases, with 16 bases lying between them. The CDR3 here is CASSEAGAQDYGYTF. In DNA, the CDR3 is TGTGCCAGCAGTGAAGCGGGGGCGCAGGACTATGGCTACACCTTC.

The table lists this clonotype with many counts. The chain has TRBV20-1 and TRBJ2-5; D call uncertain. CDR3 length equals 11 residues. The germline V and J ends were trimmed by 4 bases and 9 bases, with 12 bases remaining between them. Germline CDR1 is DFQATT and CDR2 is SNEGSKA (reference sequence). The CDR3 DNA is TGCAGTGCTATATTCCCGGCGGCCCAGTACTTC. It codes for CSAIFPAAQYF.

This clonotype was observed a few times. The rearrangement joins TRBV10-3 to TRBJ2-3, with 8 bases identical to TRBD2. V lost 4 bases and J lost 2; bases outside the gene matches: 8. The CDR3 runs 16 residues. CDR1 and CDR2 (germline): ENHRY, SYGVKD. The CDR3 region has the DNA TGTGCCATCAGTGCGGCCAGCGGGGGATTCACAGATACGCAGTATTTT. Protein product: CAISAASGGFTDTQYF.

There are a few counts of this clonotype. The chain links TRBV10-3 to TRBJ2-1; TRBD2 agrees at 9 bases. The CDR3 runs 16 residues. The germline V gene has CDR1 ENHRY and CDR2 SYGVKD. With 10 bases clipped from V and 8 bases from J, the junction kept 18 bases outside the gene matches. The CDR3 loop is CATRTGGTAGGHEQFF. The DNA for the CDR3 is TGTGCCACCAGAACGGGTGGCACAGCGGGGGGTCATGAGCAGTTCTTC.

The table lists this clonotype with a few counts. The chain joins TRBV6-1 to TRBJ2-3; D tentatively fits TRBD1 or TRBD2 (6 bases each). In germline, CDR1 is MNHNS, CDR2 SASEGT. The CDR3 is made up of 15 amino acids. With 6 bases removed from V and 0 bases from J, the gap between germline ends came to 13 bases. This chain's CDR3 is CASRRHGGSTDTQYF. The CDR3 region has the DNA TGTGCCAGCAGGCGCCACGGGGGCAGCACAGATACGCAGTATTTT.

This chain joins TRBV30 and TRBJ2-1; D ambiguous. V was cut by 1 base and J by 8 bases, with 6 bases left in between. The CDR3 runs 11 residues. CDR1 and CDR2 from the germline V gene are GTSNPN and SVGIG (reference sequence). The CDR3 loop is CAWSGQYEQFF. DNA for the CDR3: TGTGCCTGGAGTGGTCAATATGAGCAGTTCTTC.

A word on this clonotype: A read error may produce the germline difference seen at one junction end. The CDR3 protein is CCARGRLAGETSTDTQYF. The CDR3 DNA reads TGCTGTGCTAGGGGCCGACTAGCGGGGGAGACTAGCACAGATACGCAGTATTTT. The chain uses TRBV20-1 and TRBJ2-3; 12 positions agree with TRBD2. Germline V gene sequence: CDR1 DFQATT, CDR2 SNEGSKA (reference sequence). The CDR3 totals 18 residues.

This clonotype was picked up a small number of times. The chain couples TRBV15 to TRBJ2-7, with D possibly matching TRBD1 (5 bases). V lost 0 bases to trimming and J lost 3 bases, with 9 bases between them. The length of the CDR3 is 14 residues. Looked up from germline, CDR1 is LNHNV and CDR2 is YYDKDF (reference sequence). In nucleotides, the CDR3 is TGTGCCACCAGCAGAGATACAGGTTACTACGAGCAGTACTTC. It yields the protein CATSRDTGYYEQYF.

In this sample, this clonotype turned up many times. The V gene is TRBV27, the J gene TRBJ2-1; D may be TRBD1 (6 bases). V lost 7 bases, J lost 2 bases, and 9 bases lay in between. This CDR3 region has 13 residues. Germline loops: CDR1 MNHEY, CDR2 SMNVEV (reference sequence). CDR3 sequence: CASIRDTYNEQFF. The CDR3, as DNA: TGTGCCAGCATCCGGGACACCTACAATGAGCAGTTCTTC.

This clonotype was counted at least ten times. The V and J genes are TRBV6-5 and TRBJ2-7, with D tentatively TRBD1 (7 bases). Germline CDR1 is MNHEY and CDR2 is SVGAGI. Trimming stripped 6 bases from V and 4 bases from J, with 10 bases between. There are 12 residues in the CDR3. The CDR3 loop reads CASRTGRYEQYF. CDR3 coding DNA: TGTGCCAGCAGGACAGGGAGGTACGAGCAGTACTTC.

This chain links TRBV5-1 with TRBJ2-2, with 8 bases identical to TRBD1. CDR3 length: 15 amino acids. Germline V gene data show CDR1 as SGHRS and CDR2 as YFSETQ. V dropped 4 bases and J dropped 7; count of bases not matched to a gene: 9. The CDR3 bases are TGCGCCAGCAGCCCCTCGACAGGGGCGTACGGGGAGCTGTTTTTT. The encoded protein is CASSPSTGAYGELFF. Using reference TRBV5-1 and TRBJ2-2 for the parts outside the CDR3, the full variable domain is KAGVTQTPRYLIKTRGQQVTLSCSPISGHRSVSWYQQTPGQGLQFLFEYFSETQRNKGNFPGRFSGRQFSNSRSEMNVSTLELGDSALYLCASSPSTGAYGELFFGEGSRLTVL.

This clonotype has at least ten counts. CDR3 in amino acids: CSVGHRNTEAFF. CDR3 nucleotides: TGCAGCGTTGGTCACAGAAACACTGAAGCTTTCTTT. The chain joins TRBV29-1 to TRBJ1-1, with unresolved D. CDR1 is SQVTM and CDR2 is ANQGSEA in the germline V gene. The V end lost 4 bases, the J end lost 2 bases, and 8 bases lay between the germline ends. This CDR3 has 12 amino acids.

This clonotype was recorded at least ten times. Here the CDR3 DNA reads TGTGCCAGCAGTAAGAGCCGGGGGGGGGACAATGAGCAGTTCTTC. Its protein is CASSKSRGGDNEQFF. V usage is TRBV12-3 or TRBV12-4 and J usage is TRBJ2-1; 8 bases match TRBD2. There are 15 residues in the CDR3. After removal of 5 bases from V and 5 bases from J, the junction contained 8 bases not matched to a gene.

This clonotype has at least ten counts. V gene TRBV20-1 combines with J gene TRBJ2-1, with TRBD1 matching 7 bases. With 4 bases clipped from V and 6 bases from J, the junction kept 9 bases outside the gene matches. The CDR3 loop spans 14 amino acids. CDR1 and CDR2 (germline): DFQATT, SNEGSKA (reference sequence). The DNA for the CDR3 is TGCAGTGCTACGAGGGGGCTGGGCTCCAATGAGCAGTTCTTC. Translating it yields CSATRGLGSNEQFF.

This clonotype has a handful of counts. The V call is TRBV20-1, the J call TRBJ2-5; D is possibly TRBD1 or TRBD2 (5 bases each). This CDR3 region has 15 residues. V lost 1 base and J lost 1, with 13 bases in between. Germline lookup yields CDR1 DFQATT and CDR2 SNEGSKA (reference sequence). The CDR3 nucleotides are TGCAGTGCTAGAGGGGGGTGGGGAACCCAAGAGACCCAGTACTTC. It encodes CSARGGWGTQETQYF.

This clonotype was counted at least ten times. The chain links TRBV5-1 to TRBJ2-7, with no clear D. With 4 bases removed from V and 5 bases from J, the gap between germline ends came to 10 bases. This CDR3 region has 12 residues. CDR1 SGHRS and CDR2 YFSETQ come from the germline V gene. CDR3 residues: CASSKTLDEQYF. The CDR3 nucleotides read TGCGCCAGCAGCAAAACGCTAGACGAGCAGTACTTC.

This clonotype was seen a few times. V and J are TRBV4-2 and TRBJ2-4, with D unresolved. The CDR3 totals 16 residues. CDR1 and CDR2 (germline): LGHNA, YNFKEQ. The V end was cut by 1 base, the J end by 0 bases, with 10 bases between. CDR3 residues: CASSQVSERAKNIQYF. In DNA, the CDR3 is TGTGCCAGCAGCCAAGTTTCAGAAAGAGCCAAAAACATTCAGTACTTC.

This clonotype turned up a few times. This rearrangement joins TRBV20-1 to TRBJ1-1; no reliable D call. The germline gives CDR1 DFQATT, CDR2 SNEGSKA (reference sequence). V lost 5 bases to trimming and J lost 0 bases, with 13 bases between them. This CDR3 has 14 residues. CDR3 nucleotides: TGCAGTGCTCGGTGGGCCGGTCTGAACACTGAAGCTTTCTTT. This gives the protein CSARWAGLNTEAFF.

This clonotype appeared once. A much larger clone differs by one base, so this may be a read error. V gene TRBV7-2 combines with J gene TRBJ2-5; 7 nucleotides agree with TRBD2. There are 14 residues in the CDR3. The V gene's germline CDR1 is SGHTA and CDR2 FQGNSA. V shed 6 bases and J 5 bases; nucleotides not matched to a gene: 9. CDR3 loop: CASRFSYGGETQYF. The CDR3, as DNA: TGTGCCAGCAGATTCTCGTACGGGGGGGAGACCCAGTACTTC.

The gene calls are TRBV7-9 and TRBJ1-1; D gene uncertain. V was trimmed by 6 bases and J by 1 base, leaving 9 bases between them. Germline V lookup: CDR1 SEHNR, CDR2 FQNEAQ (reference sequence). The CDR3 is 13 amino acids. The CDR3 DNA reads as TGTGCCAGCAGTCGAGAACCGAACACTGAAGCTTTCTTT. Protein sequence: CASSREPNTEAFF.

This clonotype was detected many times. This chain links TRBV29-1 with TRBJ2-5; D assignment may be TRBD1 or TRBD2 (6 bases each). Germline values: CDR1 SQVTM, CDR2 ANQGSEA. This CDR3 spans 14 amino acids. The V and J ends lost 4 bases and 4 bases respectively, with 16 bases between them. For the CDR3, the DNA is TGCAGCGTTGGCACAGGGACTGGGGCAGAGACCCAGTACTTC. Its translation: CSVGTGTGAETQYF. The entire variable domain, with the rest obtained from reference TRBV29-1 and TRBJ2-5, is as follows: SAVISQKPSRDICQRGTSLTIQCQVDSQVTMMFWYRQQPGQSLTLIATANQGSEATYESGFVIDKFPISRPNLTFSTLTVSNMSPEDSSIYLCSVGTGTGAETQYFGPGTRLLVL.

This clonotype came up a few times. The V call is TRBV11-2, the J call TRBJ2-1; D unclear. The length of the CDR3 is 17 residues. CDR1 is SGHAT and CDR2 is FQNNGV in the germline V gene. The ends were cut back, 2 bases at V and 4 bases at J, with 18 bases in the middle. In DNA form, the CDR3 reads TGTGCCAGCAGCTTACGATTTGGCGGATCGGCTTACAATGAGCAGTTCTTC. Its protein product is CASSLRFGGSAYNEQFF.

This clonotype was counted many times. The J gene is TRBJ2-1, the V gene TRBV15; D uncertain. Trimming pared 0 bases from V and 6 bases from J, leaving 9 bases between. Germline V lookup: CDR1 LNHNV, CDR2 YYDKDF (reference sequence). This CDR3 comprises 14 residues. CDR3 region: CATSRDLLANEQFF. The CDR3 nucleotides are TGTGCCACCAGCAGAGATCTATTGGCCAATGAGCAGTTCTTC.

This clonotype was recorded at least ten times. V and J are TRBV24-1 and TRBJ2-1; 8 bases are a match to TRBD2. In germline, CDR1 is KGHDR, CDR2 SFDVKD. This CDR3 region has 16 residues. The junction had 8 bases not matched to a gene; V was cut back by 2 bases and J by 6 bases. The CDR3 sequence is CATSDSGGQLTNEQFF. The CDR3 DNA is TGTGCCACCAGTGATTCGGGGGGGCAACTTACCAATGAGCAGTTCTTC.

In nucleotides, the CDR3 is TGTGCCAGCAGTGAAGCAGGCCTAGCGGGAAACAACGAGCAGTACTTC. Its protein is CASSEAGLAGNNEQYF. The chain links TRBV6-1 to TRBJ2-7, with 9 bases identical to TRBD2. Germline V gene data show CDR1 as MNHNS and CDR2 as SASEGT. V was pared by 0 bases and J by 5 bases, with 8 bases of the junction left unmatched. CDR3 size: 16 residues.

This chain connects TRBV19 to TRBJ2-7; TRBD1 aligns across 11 bases. With 7 bases clipped from V and 1 base from J, the junction kept 6 bases outside the gene matches. CDR3 length: 15 amino acids. Germline CDR1 and CDR2: LNHDA and SQIVND (reference sequence). For the CDR3, the DNA is TGTGCCAGTACCGCCGGGACAGGGGGATCCTACGAGCAGTACTTC. It specifies CASTAGTGGSYEQYF.

The chain recombines TRBV12-3 or TRBV12-4 with TRBJ2-5, with a weak D call TRBD2 (5 bases). The V end lost 2 bases, the J end lost 0 bases, and 10 bases lay between the germline ends. This CDR3 has 15 amino acids. As DNA, the CDR3 is TGTGCCAGCAGTTTACGAGCGGCCTACCAAGAGACCCAGTACTTC. As protein: CASSLRAAYQETQYF.

This clonotype was observed at least ten times. The chain uses TRBV12-3 or TRBV12-4 and TRBJ1-2; D gene unclear. CDR3 size: 14 residues. V was clipped by 3 bases and J by 0 bases, with 8 bases between them. In DNA, the CDR3 is TGTGCCAGCAGTTTTCTGGGATCTAACTATGGCTACACCTTC. This codes for CASSFLGSNYGYTF.

The chain employs TRBV5-6 and TRBJ1-5; TRBD1 is a possible D gene (5 bases). Looked up from germline, CDR1 is SGHDT and CDR2 is YYEEEE. The V and J ends lost 0 bases and 5 bases respectively, with 9 bases between them. The CDR3 spans 14 residues. The CDR3 sequence: CASSLAGGYQPQHF. The CDR3 DNA is TGTGCCAGCAGCTTGGCCGGGGGTTATCAGCCCCAGCATTTT. Together with reference TRBV5-6 and TRBJ1-5, the CDR3 gives the full variable domain: DAGVTQSPTHLIKTRGQQVTLRCSPKSGHDTVSWYQQALGQGPQFIFQYYEEEERQRGNFPDRFSGHQFPNYSSELNVNALLLGDSALYLCASSLAGGYQPQHFGDGTRLSIL.

Worth noting for this clonotype: A read error may account for a junction end that differs from germline. The chain joins TRBV5-6 to TRBJ1-2; D is undetermined. Germline loops: CDR1 SGHDT, CDR2 YYEEEE. There are 15 residues in the CDR3. CDR3 loop: CASSLWLSGAYGYTF. The CDR3 DNA follows: TGTGCAAGCAGCTTGTGGCTATCGGGAGCGTATGGCTACACCTTC. Complete variable domain (other parts from reference TRBV5-6 and TRBJ1-2): DAGVTQSPTHLIKTRGQQVTLRCSPKSGHDTVSWYQQALGQGPQFIFQYYEEEERQRGNFPDRFSGHQFPNYSSELNVNALLLGDSALYLCASSLWLSGAYGYTFGSGTRLTVV.

This clonotype was observed many times. The chain recombines TRBV15 with TRBJ2-2, with 8 bases that match TRBD2. Germline trimming cut 5 bases from V and 3 bases from J; bases unmatched to any gene: 5. This CDR3 contains 15 residues. CDR1 LNHNV and CDR2 YYDKDF come from the germline V gene (reference sequence). The CDR3 DNA sequence: TGTGCCACCAGCTCCGGGACTAGGCACACCGGGGAGCTGTTTTTT. This codes for CATSSGTRHTGELFF.